The entry that follows covers one TCR beta chain sequence. No cognate antigen has been identified for it. No per-base quality is available; no much larger clone lies one base away. This record comes from a study of cytomegalovirus exposure and HLA in healthy donors (dated by TCRdb to 2016 to 2017). Describing the broader study: An earlier analysis of approximately 640 of the donors reported approximately 300 Gb of sequence data and 117 million unique TCR beta sequences from about 179 million T cells. About 310 gigabases of sequencing data and approximately 85 million unique TCR sequences were included in an early release covering under 650 HLA-typed donors. Of the approximately 400 genotyped donors, roughly 80% fell in the genetic ancestry cluster associated with self-reported Caucasian donors. The study was designed to test whether signatures of past pathogen exposure could be identified by cataloging public T cell receptors. Using immunosequencing, the study profiled T cell repertoires from fewer than 850 subjects and related those repertoires to cytomegalovirus serostatus. A separate validation cohort of roughly 110 different subjects was used in addition to the roughly 700-subject first cohort. To predict cytomegalovirus infection status, the study combined high-throughput TCR immunosequencing, statistical association of individual TCRs with disease status, and machine learning. To study patterns of TCR occurrence, a later analysis re-analyzed previously published TCR beta repertoires from hundreds of donors and added high-resolution HLA genotyping. In the later analysis, no new phenotypic data were used to find candidate immune exposures; instead, reliance was placed on TCR beta sequences and their occurrence across donors. An earlier analysis of several hundred of the donors applied high-throughput TCR beta sequencing to assess whether each TCR beta V gene segment acted as functional or pseudogenic. Donor age, sex, ethnicity and CMV serostatus were collected together with the repertoire data. A later genetic analysis took genome-wide SNP genotypes for about three fifths of the roughly 670 donors and used that subset as a discovery cohort. Every discovery cohort repertoire had been produced on one sequencing platform. HLA typing included class I and class II loci at four-digit resolution. Typing coverage differed by locus: A, B, C, DRB1 and DQB1 were typed in about 620-640 donors, DQA1 in approximately 520, DPA1 in 600 to 610, and DPB1 in around 490. Four or five DR-DQ haplotypes were treated as single units for association and clustering because of strong linkage in the cohort. Among about 360 genotyped donors of the cohort, an average of about 240,000 unique TCR beta nucleotide sequences were sequenced per donor, roughly 18% of them non-productive. Study-wide conclusions, independent of this receptor: CMV serostatus was the only immune exposure information available for the cohort. Specific HLA alleles were associated with 15,000 to 20,000 TCR beta sequences at a false discovery rate of 0.05 in a later analysis. The sequencing pipeline was judged likely to have produced a cluster of highly shared sequence variants as a technical artifact. A later genetic analysis reported fewer N-insertions in productive TCRs among donors in an Asian-associated ancestry cluster than the roughly 620-donor mean. In a later analysis, several top co-occurrence clusters were reported to appear linked to parvovirus B19, influenza, CMV and Epstein-Barr virus. Most TCR sequences were observed very rarely across donors, whereas some public TCRs were present in many individuals. HLA typing was unavailable for some donors at each locus, so association tests used only the typed subset. Strong co-occurrence of HLA alleles, especially DR and DQ, made assigning TCR associations to individual alleles difficult. In a later analysis, most CMV-associated TCR beta chains were found to appear HLA-restricted, with HLA associations seemingly driven largely by CMV exposure. Roughly uniform sequencing depth across donors was assumed in presence/absence analyses, although this assumption may not hold. Some IMGT-functional V segments, including TRBV6-2 and TRBV6-3, could not be distinguished by the 87-base-pair reads and were therefore excluded. A few of the identified cytomegalovirus-associated TCR beta chains were confirmed in vitro to be specific for cytomegalovirus antigens. The earlier analysis of about 600 of the donors excluded some 15 rarely observed V segments, including chromosome 9 orphons, because counts were too low. The study listed 164 TCR beta chains as associated with cytomegalovirus. According to the authors, the approach could potentially be generalized to other disease states and immunological phenotypes. In a later analysis, TCR association rates were found to vary across HLA loci, with the most associated TCRs seen for DRB1 alleles and the fewest for HLA-C alleles. Broadly in line with IMGT annotations, most TCR beta V segments showed up in productive rearrangements about 90% or about 30% of the time in an earlier analysis of a few hundred of the donors. Cytomegalovirus status was reported to be diagnosed by the classifier with high specificity and sensitivity in both the original and validation cohorts. In a later genetic analysis, a missense DCLRE1C variant was associated with V-gene and J-gene trimming of TCR beta chains, and the association was replicated in an independent cohort. A further reported finding was that TCR beta sequences accurately predicted the HLA-A and HLA-B alleles for most subjects in the first cohort. This cohort had only TCR beta chains sequenced, and the lack of alpha or paired-chain data limited which features could be detected. Linkage disequilibrium might explain the correlated functional status among segregating V segments, but an unknown experimental factor could not be ruled out. In a later analysis, HLA-associated TCR beta chains were found to be more clonally expanded and to have lower generation probabilities than equally common non-associated chains.

The cohort consisted of approximately 690 healthy bone marrow donors. Cohort members were all nominally healthy when sampled, although unrecorded immune exposures were likely present. The donor tested CMV seronegative and was one of the 352 seronegative cohort members. A peripheral blood sample was collected from each donor, and TCR beta sequencing was performed on peripheral blood mononuclear cells. The Qiagen DNeasy Blood Extraction Kit was used to extract genomic DNA from the blood cell samples. The method behind the library was the immunoSEQ multiplex PCR assay. For the multiplex PCR, a mixture combining 60 forward primers for TCR Vbeta segments and 13 reverse primers for TCR Jbeta segments was used. A multiplex PCR assay on genomic DNA amplified the CDR3 region of rearranged TCR beta genes. On the Illumina HiSeq System, the amplified TCR beta libraries were sequenced as 87-base-pair reads. The authors' pipeline ran thus. A later analysis tallied roughly 78 million unique TCR beta chains across the 700 or so repertoires, and approximately 11 million of those chains were shared by two or more donors. To remove PCR and sequencing errors, raw reads were error-corrected and collapsed into unique sequences using a nearest-neighbor algorithm that merged closely related sequences. To assign V, D and J gene segments, CDR3 sequences were aligned to IMGT reference sequences. Each retained sequence needed at least a six-nucleotide match to both a V gene segment and a J gene segment. A rearrangement was called productive if the CDR3 had no stop codons and remained in frame with V and J, and every other rearrangement was called non-productive. Following IMGT convention, CDR3 was defined as the stretch from the second conserved V-encoded cysteine to the conserved J-encoded phenylalanine. Sequences without an unambiguous match to a single V gene segment were excluded from the earlier analysis of about 630 of the donors. In an earlier analysis of 587 of the donors, a V segment was called functional when productive rearrangements were above 56.7%, and segregating when the standard deviation between donors exceeded 5%. To diagnose cytomegalovirus status from the catalog of TCR beta chain sequences, a statistical classification framework was built. In a later analysis, TCR nucleotide sequences were compared against IMGT/GENE-DB human TR gene sequences so that V and J genes could be assigned. Using the TCRdist pipeline, a later analysis assigned CDR3 sequences along with most-parsimonious VDJ recombination scenarios. In a later analysis, each TCR beta chain was defined by its CDR3 amino acid sequence together with its V-gene family, and reads lacking a unique V-gene family were excluded. In a later analysis, around 600 highly shared, low-generation-probability nucleotide sequences were removed to address suspected cross-contamination and a sequencing artifact. For each public chain, a later analysis derived a clonal expansion index from normalized ranks of inferred template counts within each repertoire. In a later analysis, generation probabilities were computed with a VDJ recombination model fitted to out-of-frame rearrangements, and the resulting probabilities were checked against IGoR. In a later analysis, hypergeometric tests were used to score TCR-TCR, TCR-HLA and TCR-CMV co-occurrence, with a repertoire-size bias correction applied to TCR pairs. In a later analysis, false discovery rates were estimated by permuting HLA or CMV assignments 20 times. In a later analysis, co-occurring TCRs were grouped using DBSCAN, with TCRdist sequence similarity added in when clustering inside HLA-allele-positive subsets. Co-occurrence clustering excluded repertoires with fewer than 30,000 or more than 120,000 public chains, plus five with anomalous nucleotide sharing. The table comes from immuneACCESS by way of TCRdb, which keeps in-frame sequences with V and J called. Part of the clones is missing from these tables; in studies checked, under half for an unresolved V gene and the rest for unknown reasons. D and trimming come from the DNA, and the V and J calls and clone size come from that table. This sample lists about 160,000 clones; around 82% were detected once. The top ten hold approximately 0.98% of the sample.

The germline V gene provides CDR1 SNHLY and CDR2 FYNNEI. V gives up 7 bases and J gives up 3 bases, and the segment between their germline ends measures 11 bases. Including the terminal cysteine and phenylalanine, the CDR3 comprises 13 residues. CDR3 DNA is the only sequence kept; it has 39 bases, read in frame from the first base. The receptor comes from a man between 25 and 39 years old in good health and CMV-seronegative. Sample: PBMCs. The chain is assembled from TRBV2 and TRBJ2-3; TRBD1 is a weak D gene call, 6 bases matching. DNA sequence: TGTGCCAGCACCAGGGACACGACAGATACGCAGTATTTT. This encodes CASTRDTTDTQYF.